The 5 T cell receptor beta chains below come from one sample, sequenced in a study of T cells after yellow fever vaccination. TCRdb called the 5' RACE reads again in MiXCR, with one record for every CDR3 protein. The repertoire holds fewer than 650,000 distinct CDR3 sequences, with 21% as singletons. The starting material was PBMCs, obtained about 20 days after the first yellow fever vaccination. The receptors stem from a man aged 18 to 30 who received the YFV17D yellow fever vaccine.

The CDR3 reads CASSLEGGRDPAATNEKLFF. The CDR3 nucleotides read TGCGCCAGCAGCTTGGAAGGCGGCAGAGACCCCGCGGCAACTAATGAAAAACTGTTTTTT. The J gene is TRBJ1-4, the V gene TRBV5-1; D is unclear. Germline V CDR1 and CDR2: SGHRS, YFSETQ. Trimming removed 0 bases at V and 0 bases at J, with 21 bases between. The CDR3 runs 20 residues. The full variable domain, its missing parts supplied by reference TRBV5-1 and TRBJ1-4, is KAGVTQTPRYLIKTRGQQVTLSCSPISGHRSVSWYQQTPGQGLQFLFEYFSETQRNKGNFPGRFSGRQFSNSRSEMNVSTLELGDSALYLCASSLEGGRDPAATNEKLFFGSGTQLSVL.

The J gene is TRBJ2-2, the V gene TRBV12-3 or TRBV12-4; D gene ambiguous. The CDR3 consists of 14 residues. V shed 8 bases and J shed 4 bases, with 14 bases lying between them. In nucleotides, the CDR3 is TGTGCCAGCGTTGGAAAAACTCGCACCGGGGAGCTGTTTTTT. This codes for CASVGKTRTGELFF.

Only a few counts were recorded for this clonotype. This chain joins TRBV7-9 and TRBJ2-2; TRBD2 agrees at 7 bases. CDR3 length equals 16 residues. Germline CDR1 and CDR2: SEHNR and FQNEAQ (reference sequence). V was clipped by 5 bases and J by 5 bases; unmatched bases: 11. CDR3 in amino acids: CASSIPTSPRTGELFF. For the CDR3, the DNA is TGTGCCAGCAGCATCCCGACTAGCCCTCGGACCGGGGAGCTGTTTTTT.

This clonotype was picked up a small number of times. The CDR3 here is CASSFSTPSYEQYF. Here the CDR3 DNA reads TGCGCCAGCAGCTTTTCGACACCCAGCTACGAGCAGTACTTC. V and J are TRBV5-1 and TRBJ2-7, with unresolved D. V shed 2 bases and J shed 3 bases, with 12 bases lying between them. Germline V CDR1 and CDR2: SGHRS, YFSETQ. The CDR3 consists of 14 residues.

This clonotype has a handful of counts. The chain combines TRBV20-1 with TRBJ2-7; 10 bases are shared with TRBD2. V lost 0 bases to trimming and J lost 4 bases; unmatched junction nucleotides: 9. The CDR3 length is 16 residues. The germline CDR1 and CDR2 sequences are DFQATT and SNEGSKA (reference sequence). The CDR3 spells CSARDAQRGGRYEQYV. The CDR3 DNA sequence: TGCAGTGCTAGAGATGCCCAGCGGGGGGGCCGGTACGAGCAGTACGTC.